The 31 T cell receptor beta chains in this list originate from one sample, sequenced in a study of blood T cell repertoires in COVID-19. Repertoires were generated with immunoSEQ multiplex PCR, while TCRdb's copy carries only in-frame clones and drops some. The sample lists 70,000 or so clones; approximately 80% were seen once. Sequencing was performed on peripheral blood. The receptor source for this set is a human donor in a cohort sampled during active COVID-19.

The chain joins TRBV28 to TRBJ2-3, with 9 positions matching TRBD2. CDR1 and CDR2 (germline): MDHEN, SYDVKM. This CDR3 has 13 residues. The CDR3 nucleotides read TGTGGTAGCGGGAGTGCGGGCACAGATACGCAGTATTTT. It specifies CGSGSAGTDTQYF.

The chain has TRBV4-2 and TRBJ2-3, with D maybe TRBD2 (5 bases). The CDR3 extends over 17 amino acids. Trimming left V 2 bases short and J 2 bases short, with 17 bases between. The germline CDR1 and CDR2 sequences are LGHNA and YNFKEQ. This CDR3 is CASSQRLALLFTDTQYF. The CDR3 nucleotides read TGTGCCAGCAGCCAAAGGCTAGCACTGCTGTTCACAGATACGCAGTATTTT.

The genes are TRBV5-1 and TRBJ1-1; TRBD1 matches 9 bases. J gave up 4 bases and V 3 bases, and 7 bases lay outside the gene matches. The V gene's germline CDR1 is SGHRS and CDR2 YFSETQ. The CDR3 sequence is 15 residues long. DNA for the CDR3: TGCGCCAGCAGCTCGGGACAGGGTAGGGGCACTGAAGCTTTCTTT. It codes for CASSSGQGRGTEAFF.

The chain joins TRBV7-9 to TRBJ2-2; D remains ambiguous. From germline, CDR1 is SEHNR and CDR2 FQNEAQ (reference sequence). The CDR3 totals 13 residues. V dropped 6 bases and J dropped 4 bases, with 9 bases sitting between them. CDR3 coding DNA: TGTGCCAGCAGTGTGGGCCTCACCGGGGAGCTGTTTTTT. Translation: CASSVGLTGELFF.

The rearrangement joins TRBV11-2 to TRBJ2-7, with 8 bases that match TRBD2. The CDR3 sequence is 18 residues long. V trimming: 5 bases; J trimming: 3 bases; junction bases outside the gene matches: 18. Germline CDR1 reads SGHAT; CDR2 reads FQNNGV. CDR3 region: CASSPNSRGRGELYEQYF. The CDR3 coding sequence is TGTGCCAGCAGCCCCAATTCGCGGGGGCGGGGGGAGCTCTACGAGCAGTACTTC.

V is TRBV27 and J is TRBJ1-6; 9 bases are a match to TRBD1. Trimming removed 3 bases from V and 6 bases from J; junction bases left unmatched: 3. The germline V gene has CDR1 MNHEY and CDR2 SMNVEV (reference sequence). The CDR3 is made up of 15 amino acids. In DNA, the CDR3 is TGTGCCAGCAGTTTTGAGGGACAGGGTAATTCACCCCTCCACTTT. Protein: CASSFEGQGNSPLHF.

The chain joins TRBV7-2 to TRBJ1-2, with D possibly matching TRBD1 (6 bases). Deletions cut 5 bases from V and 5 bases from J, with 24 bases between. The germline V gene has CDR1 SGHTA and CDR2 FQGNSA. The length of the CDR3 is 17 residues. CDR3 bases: TGTGCCAGCAGCCCTTTTGGTGCAGGGGATGCAGAGTATGGCTACACCTTC. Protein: CASSPFGAGDAEYGYTF. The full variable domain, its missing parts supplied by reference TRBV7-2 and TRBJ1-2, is GAGVSQSPSNKVTEKGKDVELRCDPISGHTALYWYRQSLGQGLEFLIYFQGNSAPDKSGLPSDRFSAERTGGSVSTLTIQRTQQEDSAVYLCASSPFGAGDAEYGYTFGSGTRLTVV.

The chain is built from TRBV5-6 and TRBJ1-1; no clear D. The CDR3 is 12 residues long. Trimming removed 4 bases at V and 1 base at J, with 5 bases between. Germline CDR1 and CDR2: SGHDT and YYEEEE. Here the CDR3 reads CASSHRNTEAFF. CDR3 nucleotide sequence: TGTGCCAGCAGCCACAGGAACACTGAAGCTTTCTTT.

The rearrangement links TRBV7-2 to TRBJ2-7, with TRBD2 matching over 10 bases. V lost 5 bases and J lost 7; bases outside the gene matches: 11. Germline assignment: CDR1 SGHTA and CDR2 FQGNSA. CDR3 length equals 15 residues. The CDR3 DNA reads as TGTGCCAGCAGCCAGCCGGGACTAGCGCCGATAGAGCAGTACTTC. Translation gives CASSQPGLAPIEQYF.

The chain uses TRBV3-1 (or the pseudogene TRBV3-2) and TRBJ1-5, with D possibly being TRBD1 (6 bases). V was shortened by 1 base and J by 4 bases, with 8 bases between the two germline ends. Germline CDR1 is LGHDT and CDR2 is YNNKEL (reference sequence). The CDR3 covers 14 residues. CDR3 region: CASSQVDSNQPQHF. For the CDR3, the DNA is TGTGCCAGCAGCCAAGTGGACAGTAATCAGCCCCAGCATTTT.

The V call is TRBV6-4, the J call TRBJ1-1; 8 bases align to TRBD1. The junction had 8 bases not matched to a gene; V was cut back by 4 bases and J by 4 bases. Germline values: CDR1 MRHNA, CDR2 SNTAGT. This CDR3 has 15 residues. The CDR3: CASSAGTGSGTEAFF. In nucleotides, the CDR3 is TGTGCCAGCAGTGCCGGGACAGGTAGTGGCACTGAAGCTTTCTTT.

CDR3 DNA: TGTGCCAGCACTCCGGGACAGGGCCGCTCTGGGGCCAACGTCCTGACTTTC. Protein product: CASTPGQGRSGANVLTF. The rearrangement joins TRBV27 to TRBJ2-6, with 9 bases matching TRBD1. V was clipped by 7 bases and J by 0 bases; unmatched bases: 7. Germline assignment: CDR1 MNHEY and CDR2 SMNVEV (reference sequence). The CDR3 length is 17 residues.

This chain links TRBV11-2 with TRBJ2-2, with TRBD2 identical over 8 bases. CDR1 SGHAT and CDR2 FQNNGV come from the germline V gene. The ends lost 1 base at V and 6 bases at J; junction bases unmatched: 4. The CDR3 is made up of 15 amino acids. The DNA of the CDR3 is TGTGCCAGCAGCTTAGTCGGGGGGGACGCCGGGGAGCTGTTTTTT. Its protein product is CASSLVGGDAGELFF.

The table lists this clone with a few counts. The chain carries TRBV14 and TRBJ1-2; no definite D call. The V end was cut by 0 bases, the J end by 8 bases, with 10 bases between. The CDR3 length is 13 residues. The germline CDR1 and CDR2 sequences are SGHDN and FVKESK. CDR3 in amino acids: CASSQERKHGYTF. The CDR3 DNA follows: TGTGCCAGCAGCCAAGAACGAAAGCACGGCTACACCTTC.

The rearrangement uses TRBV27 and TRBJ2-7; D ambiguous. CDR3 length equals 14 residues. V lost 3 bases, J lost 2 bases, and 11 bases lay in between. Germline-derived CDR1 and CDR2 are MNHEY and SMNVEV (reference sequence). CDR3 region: CASSFRLQAYEQYF. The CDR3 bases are TGTGCCAGCAGTTTCAGGCTACAAGCCTACGAGCAGTACTTC.

The CDR3 reads CATSPGLAGADTQYF. Here the CDR3 DNA reads TGTGCCACCAGCCCGGGACTAGCGGGGGCAGATACGCAGTATTTT. The rearrangement links TRBV15 to TRBJ2-3; 14 nucleotides match TRBD2. The V gene end was trimmed by 5 bases and the J gene end by 4 bases; junction bases not matched to a gene: 2. Germline V gene data show CDR1 as LNHNV and CDR2 as YYDKDF (reference sequence). This CDR3 is built from 15 residues. The whole variable domain, filled in from reference TRBV15 and TRBJ2-3, reads DAMVIQNPRYQVTQFGKPVTLSCSQTLNHNVMYWYQQKSSQAPKLLFHYYDKDFNNEADTPDNFQSRRPNTSFCFLDIRSPGLGDTAMYLCATSPGLAGADTQYFGPGTRLTVL.

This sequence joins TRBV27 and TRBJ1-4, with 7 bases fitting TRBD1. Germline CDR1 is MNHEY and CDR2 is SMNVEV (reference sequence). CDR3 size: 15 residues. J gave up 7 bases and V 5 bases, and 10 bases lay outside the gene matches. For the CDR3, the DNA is TGTGCCAGCAGTGCCAACAGGGGATTCAGTGAAAAACTGTTTTTT. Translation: CASSANRGFSEKLFF.

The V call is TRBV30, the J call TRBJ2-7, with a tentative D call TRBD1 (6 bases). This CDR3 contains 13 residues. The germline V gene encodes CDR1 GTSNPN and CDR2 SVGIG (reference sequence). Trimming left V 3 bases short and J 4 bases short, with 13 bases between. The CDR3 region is CAWSTGTLYEQYF. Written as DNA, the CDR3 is TGTGCCTGGAGCACCGGGACATTGTACGAGCAGTACTTC.

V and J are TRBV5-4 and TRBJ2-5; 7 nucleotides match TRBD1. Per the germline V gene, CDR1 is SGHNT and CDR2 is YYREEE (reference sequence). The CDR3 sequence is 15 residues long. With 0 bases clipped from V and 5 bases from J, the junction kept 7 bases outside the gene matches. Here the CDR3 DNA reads TGTGCCAGCAGCTTGGGAGACAGGGCGGTGGAGACCCAGTACTTC. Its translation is CASSLGDRAVETQYF.

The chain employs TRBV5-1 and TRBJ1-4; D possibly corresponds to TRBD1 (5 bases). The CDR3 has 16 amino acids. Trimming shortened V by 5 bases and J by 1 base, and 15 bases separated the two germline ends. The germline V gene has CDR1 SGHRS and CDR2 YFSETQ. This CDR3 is CASSRGGVETNEKLFF. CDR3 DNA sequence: TGCGCCAGCAGTCGTGGGGGGGTTGAAACTAATGAAAAACTGTTTTTT.

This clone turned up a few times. CDR3: CASSSVAGRNNSPLHF. DNA of the CDR3: TGTGCCAGCAGTTCTGTCGCGGGACGGAATAATTCACCCCTCCACTTT. This chain connects TRBV27 to TRBJ1-6; maybe TRBD1 (5 bases). The CDR3 runs 16 residues. CDR1 is MNHEY, CDR2 SMNVEV, per germline (reference sequence). V was cut by 4 bases and J by 5 bases, with 15 bases left in between.

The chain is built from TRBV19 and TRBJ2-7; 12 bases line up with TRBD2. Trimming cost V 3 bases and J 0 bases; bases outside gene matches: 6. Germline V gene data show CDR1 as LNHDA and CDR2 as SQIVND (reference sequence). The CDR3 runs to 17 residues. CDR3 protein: CASSIGTSGYSSYEQYF. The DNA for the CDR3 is TGTGCCAGTAGTATCGGGACTAGCGGGTATAGCTCCTACGAGCAGTACTTC.

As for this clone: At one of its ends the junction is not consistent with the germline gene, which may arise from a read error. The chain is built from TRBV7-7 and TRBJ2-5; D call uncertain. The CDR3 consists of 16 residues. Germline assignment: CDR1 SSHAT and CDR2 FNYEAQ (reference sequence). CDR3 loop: CASSLAPISQIETQYF. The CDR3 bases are TGTGCTAGCAGCTTAGCCCCCATTTCTCAGATAGAGACCCAGTACTTC.

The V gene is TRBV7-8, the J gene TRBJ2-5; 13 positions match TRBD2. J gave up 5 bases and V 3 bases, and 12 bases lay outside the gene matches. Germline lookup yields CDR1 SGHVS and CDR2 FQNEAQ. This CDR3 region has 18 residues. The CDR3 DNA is TGTGCCAGCAGCTTGGACCCCAGGACTAGCGGGAGTCATGAGACCCAGTACTTC. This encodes CASSLDPRTSGSHETQYF.

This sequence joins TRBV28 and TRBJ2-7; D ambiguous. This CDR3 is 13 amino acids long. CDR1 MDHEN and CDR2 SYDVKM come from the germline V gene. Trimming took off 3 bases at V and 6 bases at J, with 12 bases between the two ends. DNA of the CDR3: TGTGCCAGCAGTTTTTCAGGATTTAGCGAGCAGTACTTC. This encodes CASSFSGFSEQYF.

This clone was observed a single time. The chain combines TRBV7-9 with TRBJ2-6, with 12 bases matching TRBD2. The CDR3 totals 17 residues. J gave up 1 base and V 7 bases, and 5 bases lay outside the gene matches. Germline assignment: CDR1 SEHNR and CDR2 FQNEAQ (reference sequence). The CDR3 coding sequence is TGTGCCAGCATCCCGACTAGCGGGAGTTCTGGGGCCAACGTCCTGACTTTC. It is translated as CASIPTSGSSGANVLTF.

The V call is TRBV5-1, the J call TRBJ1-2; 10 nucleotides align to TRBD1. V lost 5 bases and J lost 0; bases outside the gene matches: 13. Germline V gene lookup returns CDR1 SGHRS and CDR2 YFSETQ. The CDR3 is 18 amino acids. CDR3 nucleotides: TGCGCCAGCAGGCGGGGGACAGGGGTGAGAGGCGCTAACTATGGCTACACCTTC. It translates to CASRRGTGVRGANYGYTF.

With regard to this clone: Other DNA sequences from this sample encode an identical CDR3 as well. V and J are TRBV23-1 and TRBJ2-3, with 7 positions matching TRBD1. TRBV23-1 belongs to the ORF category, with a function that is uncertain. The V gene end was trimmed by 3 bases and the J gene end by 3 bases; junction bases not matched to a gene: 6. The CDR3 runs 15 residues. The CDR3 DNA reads TGCGCCAGCAGTCAGGGGGACAGCCATACAGATACGCAGTATTTT. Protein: CASSQGDSHTDTQYF.

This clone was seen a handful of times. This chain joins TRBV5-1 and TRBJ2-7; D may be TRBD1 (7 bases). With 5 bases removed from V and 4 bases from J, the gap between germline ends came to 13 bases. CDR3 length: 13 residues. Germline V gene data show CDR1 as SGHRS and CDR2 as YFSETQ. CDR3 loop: CASREGAGYEQYF. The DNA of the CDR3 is TGCGCCAGCAGGGAGGGGGCGGGTTACGAGCAGTACTTC. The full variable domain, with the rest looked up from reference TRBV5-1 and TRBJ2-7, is KAGVTQTPRYLIKTRGQQVTLSCSPISGHRSVSWYQQTPGQGLQFLFEYFSETQRNKGNFPGRFSGRQFSNSRSEMNVSTLELGDSALYLCASREGAGYEQYFGPGTRLTVT.

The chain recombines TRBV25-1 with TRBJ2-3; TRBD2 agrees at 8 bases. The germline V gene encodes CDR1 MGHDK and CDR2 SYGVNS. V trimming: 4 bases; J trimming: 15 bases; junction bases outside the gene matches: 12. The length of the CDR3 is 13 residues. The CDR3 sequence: CASSASGGRASYF. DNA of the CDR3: TGTGCCAGCAGTGCCTCGGGAGGGAGGGCCTCCTATTTT.

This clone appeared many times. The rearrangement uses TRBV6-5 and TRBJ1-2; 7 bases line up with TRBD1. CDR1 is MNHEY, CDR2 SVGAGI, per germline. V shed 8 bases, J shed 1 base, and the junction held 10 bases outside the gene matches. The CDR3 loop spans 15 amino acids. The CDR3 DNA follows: TGTGCCAGCTCAACAGGGGCAACTGTTAACTATGGCTACACCTTC. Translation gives CASSTGATVNYGYTF.